The rows below give T cell receptor beta chains drawn from one sample of a study of CD8 T cells in acute hepatitis C reinfection. Sequencing used immunoSEQ multiplex PCR; TCRdb keeps in-frame clones, though not all of them. The data hold over 35,000 clones, with 85% to 90% observed a single time. Sequencing was carried out using naive CD8+ T cells from PBMCs. Receptor source: a man younger than 40 with chronic hepatitis C. CDR3s include the opening cysteine and the closing phenylalanine or tryptophan. The D gene is left open where the match is weak. Size tells how often a clone was seen (once, few, many) or the class of an expanded clone, and some rows leave it out.

d_call j_call clone_size v_call cdr3_nt cdr3_aa
TRBD2 TRBJ2-5 - TRBV7-9 TGTGCCAGCAGCCCAAGCGGGGAAGAGACCCAGTACTTC CASSPSGEETQYF
TRBD2 TRBJ2-4 - TRBV18 TGTGCCAGCTCACCCTGGACTAGCGGGAGTGAAAACATTCAGTACTTC CASSPWTSGSENIQYF
- TRBJ2-1 - TRBV9 TGTGCCAGCAGCGTAGGCGGGGAAAATGAGCAGTTCTTC CASSVGGENEQFF
- TRBJ2-2 - TRBV4-2 TGTGCCAGCAGCCACTCCACCGGGACTCTCGACACCGGGGAGCTGTTTTTT CASSHSTGTLDTGELFF
- TRBJ1-1 - TRBV6-5 TGTGCCAGCAGTCAACAGGGATTCGGCACTGAAGCTTTCTTT CASSQQGFGTEAFF
- TRBJ1-2 - TRBV19 TGTGCCAGTACGGCGGGGGGCGTTCACTATGGCTACACCTTC CASTAGGVHYGYTF
- TRBJ2-1 - TRBV9 TGTGCCAGCAGCGTTTTCCCGGACAGTGACAATGAGCAGTTCTTC CASSVFPDSDNEQFF
- TRBJ2-7 - TRBV2 TGTGCCAGCAGTTTGTTTTTAGCCCCACCGGGCTACGAGCAGTACTTC CASSLFLAPPGYEQYF
- TRBJ1-2 - TRBV27 TGTGCCAGCAGGCCTGGGGAGTCCTATGGCTACACCTTC CASRPGESYGYTF
- TRBJ2-7 - TRBV4-3 TGCGCCAGCAGCCAAGATCGGGTCACCCTCGAGCAGTACTTC CASSQDRVTLEQYF
TRBD1 TRBJ2-5 - TRBV6-6 TGTGCCAGCAGCCACTATGACAGGGCCGGTGAGACCCAGTACTTC CASSHYDRAGETQYF
TRBD1 TRBJ2-7 - TRBV6-1 TGTGCCAGCAACTTGGACAGGGGTCCCTACGAGCAGTACTTC CASNLDRGPYEQYF
- TRBJ1-1 - TRBV11-2 TGTGCCAGCAGCTTCCCCATGAACACTGAAGCTTTCTTT CASSFPMNTEAFF
- TRBJ1-5 few TRBV9 TGTGCCAGCAGCGCGGGGGGAAATCAGCCCCAGCATTTT CASSAGGNQPQHF
TRBD1 TRBJ1-3 once TRBV13 TGTGCCAGCAGCTTCGCAGGGGGCACTGGAAACACCATATATTTT CASSFAGGTGNTIYF
- TRBJ1-6 - TRBV9 TGTGCCAGCAGCGTAGACAGGGAGTCCTATAATTCACCCCTCCACTTT CASSVDRESYNSPLHF
- TRBJ1-4 - TRBV5-6 TGTGCCAGCAGCTTGGGACAGAGGGATCCTAATGAAAAACTGTTTTTT CASSLGQRDPNEKLFF
TRBD2 TRBJ2-1 - TRBV6-1 TGTGCCAGCAGTGATTGGGTGCGGGGGAGCTCCTACAATGAGCAGTTCTTC CASSDWVRGSSYNEQFF
- TRBJ1-2 - TRBV2 TGTGCCAGCAGCGGCAGGCCGACGGGTGGCTACACCTTC CASSGRPTGGYTF
- TRBJ1-5 - TRBV14 TGTGCCAGCAGCCAAGAGGGCCAGCCCCAGCATTTT CASSQEGQPQHF
- TRBJ2-5 - TRBV4-1 TGCGCCAGCAGCCAAGCGGTCCTGAGGGAAGAGACCCAGTACTTC CASSQAVLREETQYF
TRBD1 TRBJ1-1 - TRBV7-6 TGTGCCAGCAGGCGGGAAGGGGGCGGCTCTGAAGCTTTCTTT CASRREGGGSEAFF
- TRBJ2-6 - TRBV7-9 TGTGCCAGCACGGACAGTCTCTCTGGGGCCAACGTCCTGACTTTC CASTDSLSGANVLTF
- TRBJ1-1 - TRBV10-1 TGCGCCAGCAGTGAGAGTGGAGAGGGGGCTGAAGCTTTCTTT CASSESGEGAEAFF
TRBD2 TRBJ2-3 - TRBV7-9 TGTGCCAGCAGCCGGGGGGGTGGTTTTGGCGATACGCAGTATTTT CASSRGGGFGDTQYF
TRBD2 TRBJ2-7 - TRBV7-6 TGTGCCAGCAGCTTACTAGCGGGGGACCCCTACGAGCAGTACTTC CASSLLAGDPYEQYF
TRBD1 TRBJ1-2 - TRBV6-1 TGTGCCAGCGAGGGACAGTTCCCCTTC CASEGQFPF
- TRBJ1-1 few TRBV4-2 TGTGCCAGCAGCCAAGTTGGGGGGCTTACTGAAGCTTTCTTT CASSQVGGLTEAFF
- TRBJ2-7 - TRBV6-5 TGTGCCAGCAGTTCATCTCCAGGCAGCTCCTACGAGCAGTACTTC CASSSSPGSSYEQYF
TRBD2 TRBJ2-7 - TRBV4-3 TGCGCCAGCAGCCAAGATGTAGCGGGGGGCGGAACCTCCTACGAGCAGTACTTC CASSQDVAGGGTSYEQYF
- TRBJ1-2 - TRBV7-3 TGTGCCAGCAGCGTAACAGGGACCTATGGCTACACCTTC CASSVTGTYGYTF